Included here is one T cell receptor (beta chain) sequence, with context. No antigen is known for it. The CDR3 consists of 17 residues. The J segment lost 4 bases and the V segment lost 2 bases, leaving 10 bases of the junction unmatched. Germline CDR1 KGHDR, CDR2 SFDVKD. PCR was performed a second time for 7 to 11 cycles using a sample-barcoded 5' primer and a J-beta primer mix. At least 2.5 million CDR3-containing paired-end reads were obtained per sample. MiXCR was run by TCRdb on the 5' RACE reads, yielding one entry per CDR3 protein. The data show some 900,000 distinct CDR3 sequences, approximately 49% seen once. This record belongs to a study of blood T cells in healthy people across ages. Overall study findings and caveats: Long-lived donors exceeded aged donors in naive CD4+ cells and diversity. Strong correlation was found linking TCR beta diversity to naive T cell percentage. Researchers deemed the diversity estimates from one million T cells underestimates.

This chain connects TRBV24-1 to TRBJ2-5, with 9 bases aligning to TRBD1. The material sequenced was blood. The receptor was isolated from a man younger than 40 in good health. DNA of the CDR3: TGTGCCACCAGTGATTGGGACAGGGCGGATGGAGGAGAGACCCAGTACTTC. Encoded protein: CATSDWDRADGGETQYF.